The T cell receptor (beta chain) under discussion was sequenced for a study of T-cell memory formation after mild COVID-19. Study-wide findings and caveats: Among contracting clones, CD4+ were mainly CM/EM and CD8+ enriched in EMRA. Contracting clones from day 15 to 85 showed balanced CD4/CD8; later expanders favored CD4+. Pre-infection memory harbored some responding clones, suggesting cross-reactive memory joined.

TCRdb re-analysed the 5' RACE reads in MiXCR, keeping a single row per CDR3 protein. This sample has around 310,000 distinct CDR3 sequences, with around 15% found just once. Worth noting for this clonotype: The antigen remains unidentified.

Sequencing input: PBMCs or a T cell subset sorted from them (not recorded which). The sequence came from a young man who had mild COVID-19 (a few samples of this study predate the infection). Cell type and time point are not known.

The CDR3: CAISPGQVVGYTF. The CDR3 nucleotides are TGTGCCATCAGCCCGGGACAGGTCGTTGGCTACACCTTC. This chain connects TRBV10-3 to TRBJ1-2; 8 bases are a match to TRBD1. This CDR3 is built from 13 residues. V shed 6 bases and J 7 bases; nucleotides not matched to a gene: 7. CDR1 is ENHRY, CDR2 SYGVKD, per germline.